What follows is one T cell receptor (beta chain) and its context. The antigen is not known. Assay: immunoSEQ multiplex PCR; the TCRdb copy retains only in-frame clones and omits some. This sample has roughly 600,000 clones, with 95% to 98% found just once. The sample originates from a study of shared clonotypes between healthy human individuals. At the level of the study: Three plates were used per donor for CD4 naive, three for CD4 memory, two for CD8 naive and one for CD8 memory.

Terminally differentiated effector memory CD45RA+ cells were excluded by CCR7 positive selection of CD45RO-negative cells. The germline V and J ends were trimmed by 1 base and 2 bases, with 14 bases remaining between them. Per germline, CDR1 SEHNR and CDR2 FQNEAQ (reference sequence). CDR3 length: 16 residues. Study-wide results and caveats: Naive subsets generally had larger estimated richness than memory subsets.

This receptor was identified in a man aged 30 to 39 in good health. Sample: naive CD8+ T cells sorted from blood. The rearrangement uses TRBV7-9 and TRBJ2-5; D is perhaps TRBD2 (5 bases). The CDR3 protein is CASSLVPSFWQETQYF. The CDR3 bases are TGTGCCAGCAGCTTAGTACCTAGCTTTTGGCAAGAGACCCAGTACTTC.